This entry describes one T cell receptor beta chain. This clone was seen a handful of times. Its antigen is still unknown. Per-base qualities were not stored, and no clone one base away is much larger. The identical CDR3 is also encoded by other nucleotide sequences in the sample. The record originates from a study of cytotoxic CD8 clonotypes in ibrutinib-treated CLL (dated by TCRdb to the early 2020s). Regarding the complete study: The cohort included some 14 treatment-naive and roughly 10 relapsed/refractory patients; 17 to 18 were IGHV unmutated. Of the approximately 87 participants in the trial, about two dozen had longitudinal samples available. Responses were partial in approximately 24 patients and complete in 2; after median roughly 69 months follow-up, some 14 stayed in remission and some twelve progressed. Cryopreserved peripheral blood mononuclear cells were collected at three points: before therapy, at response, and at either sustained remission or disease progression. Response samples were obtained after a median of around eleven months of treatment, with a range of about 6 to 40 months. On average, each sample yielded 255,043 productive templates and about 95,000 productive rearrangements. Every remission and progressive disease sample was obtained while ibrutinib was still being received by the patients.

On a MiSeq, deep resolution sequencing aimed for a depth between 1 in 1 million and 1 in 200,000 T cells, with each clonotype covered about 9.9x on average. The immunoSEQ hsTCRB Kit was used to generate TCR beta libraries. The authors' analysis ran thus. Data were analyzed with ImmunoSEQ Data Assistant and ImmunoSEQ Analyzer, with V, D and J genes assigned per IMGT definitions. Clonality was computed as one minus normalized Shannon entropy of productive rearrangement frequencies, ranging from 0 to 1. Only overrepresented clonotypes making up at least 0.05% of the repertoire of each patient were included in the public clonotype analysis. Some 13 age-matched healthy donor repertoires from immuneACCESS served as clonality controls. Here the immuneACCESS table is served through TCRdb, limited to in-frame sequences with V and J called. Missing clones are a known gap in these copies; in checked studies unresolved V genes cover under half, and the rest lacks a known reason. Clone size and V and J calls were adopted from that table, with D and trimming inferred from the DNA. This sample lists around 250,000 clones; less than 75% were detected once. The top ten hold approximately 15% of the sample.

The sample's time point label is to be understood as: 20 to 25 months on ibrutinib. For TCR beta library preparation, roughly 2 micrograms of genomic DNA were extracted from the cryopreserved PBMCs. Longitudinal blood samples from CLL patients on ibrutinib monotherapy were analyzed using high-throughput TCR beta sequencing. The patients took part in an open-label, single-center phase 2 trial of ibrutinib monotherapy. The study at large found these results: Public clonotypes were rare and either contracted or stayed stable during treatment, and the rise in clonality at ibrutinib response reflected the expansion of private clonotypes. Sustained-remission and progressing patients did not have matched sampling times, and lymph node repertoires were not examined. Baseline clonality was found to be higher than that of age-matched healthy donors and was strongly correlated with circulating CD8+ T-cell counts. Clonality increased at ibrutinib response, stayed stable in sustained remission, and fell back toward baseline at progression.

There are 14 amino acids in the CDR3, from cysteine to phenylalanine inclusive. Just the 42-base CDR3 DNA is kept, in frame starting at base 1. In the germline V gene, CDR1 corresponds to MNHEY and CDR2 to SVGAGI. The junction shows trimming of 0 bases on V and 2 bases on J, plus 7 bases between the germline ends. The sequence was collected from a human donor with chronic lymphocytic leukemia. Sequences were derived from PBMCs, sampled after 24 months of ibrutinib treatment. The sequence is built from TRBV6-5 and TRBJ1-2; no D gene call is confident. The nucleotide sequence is TGTGCCAGCAGTTACTCTGGCGGAAACTATGGCTACACCTTC. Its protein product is CASSYSGGNYGYTF.